The present T cell receptor (beta chain) was sequenced within a study of blood T cell repertoires in COVID-19. Study-wide context: COVID-19 samples, acute and convalescent, were from the United States, Italy and Spain. T cells, B-cell-depleted T cells, or PBMCs supplied cDNA or gDNA.

There are a few counts of this clone. In the authors' methods: Reference gene primer amplification yielded estimated nucleated cell counts. Sequencing used immunoSEQ multiplex PCR; TCRdb keeps in-frame clones, though not all of them. V, J and clone size reflect that table, while D and trimming were determined from the DNA. In the table there are about 170,000 clones, less than 85% of which are singletons. Sequencing was performed on peripheral blood. This clonotype was obtained from a woman of 80 years or more with active or convalescent COVID-19.

The CDR3 nucleotides read TGCAGCGTTGAAGTGCCGGGCCAGGGGTCGGGCTACACCTTC. Residues: CSVEVPGQGSGYTF. This chain connects TRBV29-1 to TRBJ1-2; tentatively, D is TRBD1 (6 bases). Per germline, CDR1 SQVTM and CDR2 ANQGSEA. Trimming pared 1 base from V and 8 bases from J, leaving 17 bases between. The CDR3 spans 14 residues.